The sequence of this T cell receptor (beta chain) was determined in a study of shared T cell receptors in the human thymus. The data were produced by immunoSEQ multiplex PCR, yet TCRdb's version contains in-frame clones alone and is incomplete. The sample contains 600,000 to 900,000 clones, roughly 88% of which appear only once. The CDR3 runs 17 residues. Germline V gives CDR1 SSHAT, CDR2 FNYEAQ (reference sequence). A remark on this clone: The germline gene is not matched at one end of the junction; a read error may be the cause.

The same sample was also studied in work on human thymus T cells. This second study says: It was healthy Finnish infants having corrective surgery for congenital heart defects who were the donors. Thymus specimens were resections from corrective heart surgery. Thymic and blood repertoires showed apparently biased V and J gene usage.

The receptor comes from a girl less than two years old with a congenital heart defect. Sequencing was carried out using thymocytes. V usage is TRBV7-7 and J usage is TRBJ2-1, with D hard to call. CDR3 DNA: TGTGCTAGCAGCTTTGTAGGTTCGGCAGGTCGGAACAATGAGCAGTTCTTC. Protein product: CASSFVGSAGRNNEQFF. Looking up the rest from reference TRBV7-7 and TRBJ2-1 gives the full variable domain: GAGVSQSPRYKVTKRGQDVTLRCDPISSHATLYWYQQALGQGPEFLTYFNYEAQPDKSGLPSDRFSAERPEGSISTLTIQRTEQRDSAMYRCASSFVGSAGRNNEQFFGPGTRLTVL.